The next 3 T cell receptor beta chains were all read from a single sample in a study of neoadjuvant nivolumab and ipilimumab in lung cancer. TCRdb's copy holds only in-frame clones and misses some; the assay was immunoSEQ multiplex PCR. The sample lists about 7,300 clones, around 85% occurring once. Sample: tumor tissue, taken after neoadjuvant nivolumab, alone or with ipilimumab, at or shortly before surgery. The receptors come from an adult with non-small cell lung cancer.

The gene calls are TRBV5-1 and TRBJ2-3; D not resolved. In germline, CDR1 is SGHRS, CDR2 YFSETQ. CDR3 length: 14 residues. V was clipped by 4 bases and J by 0 bases, with 9 bases between them. For the CDR3, the DNA is TGCGCCAGCAGCACCTCGGACAGCACAGATACGCAGTATTTT. It encodes CASSTSDSTDTQYF. Full variable domain (remainder filled in from reference TRBV5-1 and TRBJ2-3): KAGVTQTPRYLIKTRGQQVTLSCSPISGHRSVSWYQQTPGQGLQFLFEYFSETQRNKGNFPGRFSGRQFSNSRSEMNVSTLELGDSALYLCASSTSDSTDTQYFGPGTRLTVL.

The V gene is TRBV6-1, the J gene TRBJ2-1; D may match TRBD1 or TRBD2 (6 bases each). Germline assignment: CDR1 MNHNS and CDR2 SASEGT. The V and J ends lost 4 bases and 0 bases respectively, with 16 bases between them. The CDR3 is 17 residues long. CDR3 protein: CASSGASGATSYNEQFF. The CDR3 coding sequence is TGTGCCAGCAGTGGGGCCTCGGGGGCAACCTCCTACAATGAGCAGTTCTTC.

This clone was seen a few times. The chain employs TRBV10-3 and TRBJ2-7; tentatively, D is TRBD2 (5 bases). Germline lookup yields CDR1 ENHRY and CDR2 SYGVKD. V lost 7 bases and J 5 bases, leaving 21 bases between the germline ends. This CDR3 spans 15 amino acids. The CDR3 DNA follows: TGTGCCATCAAGAAATGGGGAGAGGGAGACAACGAGCAGTACTTC. It yields the protein CAIKKWGEGDNEQYF.